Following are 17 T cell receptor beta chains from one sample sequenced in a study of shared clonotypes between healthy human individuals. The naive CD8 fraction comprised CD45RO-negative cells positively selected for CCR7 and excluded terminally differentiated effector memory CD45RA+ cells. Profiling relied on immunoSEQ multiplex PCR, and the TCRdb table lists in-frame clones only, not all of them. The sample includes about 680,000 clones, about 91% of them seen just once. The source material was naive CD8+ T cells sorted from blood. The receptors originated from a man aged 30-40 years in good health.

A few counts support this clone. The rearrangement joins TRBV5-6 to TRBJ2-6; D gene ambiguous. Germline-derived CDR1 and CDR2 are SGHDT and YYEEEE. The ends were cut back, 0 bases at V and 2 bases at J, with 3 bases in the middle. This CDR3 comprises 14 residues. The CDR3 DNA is TGTGCCAGCAGCTTGGAGACTGGGGCCAACGTCCTGACTTTC. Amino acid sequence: CASSLETGANVLTF.

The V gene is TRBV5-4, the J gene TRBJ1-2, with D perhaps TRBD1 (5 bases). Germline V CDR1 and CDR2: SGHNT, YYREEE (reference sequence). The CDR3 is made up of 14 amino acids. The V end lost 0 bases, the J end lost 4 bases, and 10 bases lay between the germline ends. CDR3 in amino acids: CASSLEGNTYGYTF. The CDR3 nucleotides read TGTGCCAGCAGCTTGGAGGGGAATACCTATGGCTACACCTTC.

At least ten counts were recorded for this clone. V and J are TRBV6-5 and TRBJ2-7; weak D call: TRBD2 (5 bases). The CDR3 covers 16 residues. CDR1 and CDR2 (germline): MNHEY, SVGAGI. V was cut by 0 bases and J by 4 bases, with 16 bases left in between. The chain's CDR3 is CASSYSTVAGFYEQYF. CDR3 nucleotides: TGTGCCAGCAGTTACTCGACGGTGGCGGGTTTTTACGAGCAGTACTTC.

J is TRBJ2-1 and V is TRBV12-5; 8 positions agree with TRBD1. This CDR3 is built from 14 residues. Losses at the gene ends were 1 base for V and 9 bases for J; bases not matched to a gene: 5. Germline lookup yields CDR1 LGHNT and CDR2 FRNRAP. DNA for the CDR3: TGTGCTAGTGGTTTGGGGACAGGGTGGGGTGAGCAGTTCTTC. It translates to CASGLGTGWGEQFF.

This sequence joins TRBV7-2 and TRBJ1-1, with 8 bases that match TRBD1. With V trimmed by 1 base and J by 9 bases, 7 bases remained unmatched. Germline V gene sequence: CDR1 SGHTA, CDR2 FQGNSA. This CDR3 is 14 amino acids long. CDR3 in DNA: TGTGCCAGCAGCTTAGTAACGACAGGGGTGAAAGCTTTCTTT. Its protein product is CASSLVTTGVKAFF. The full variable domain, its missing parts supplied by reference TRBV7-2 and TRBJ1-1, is GAGVSQSPSNKVTEKGKDVELRCDPISGHTALYWYRQSLGQGLEFLIYFQGNSAPDKSGLPSDRFSAERTGGSVSTLTIQRTQQEDSAVYLCASSLVTTGVKAFFGQGTRLTVV.

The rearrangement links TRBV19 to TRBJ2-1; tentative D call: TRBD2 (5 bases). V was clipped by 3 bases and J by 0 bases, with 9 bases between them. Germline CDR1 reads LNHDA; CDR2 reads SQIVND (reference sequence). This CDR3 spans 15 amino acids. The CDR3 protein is CASSIFGSSYNEQFF. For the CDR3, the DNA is TGTGCCAGTAGTATTTTTGGGAGCTCCTACAATGAGCAGTTCTTC. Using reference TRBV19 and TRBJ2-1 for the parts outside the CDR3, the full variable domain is DGGITQSPKYLFRKEGQNVTLSCEQNLNHDAMYWYRQDPGQGLRLIYYSQIVNDFQKGDIAEGYSVSREKKESFPLTVTSAQKNPTAFYLCASSIFGSSYNEQFFGPGTRLTVL.

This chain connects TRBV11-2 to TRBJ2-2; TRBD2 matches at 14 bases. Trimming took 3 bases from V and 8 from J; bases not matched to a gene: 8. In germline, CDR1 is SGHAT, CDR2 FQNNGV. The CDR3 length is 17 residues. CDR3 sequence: CASSFPRLAGGPGELFF. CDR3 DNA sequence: TGTGCCAGCAGCTTCCCGCGACTAGCGGGAGGGCCGGGGGAGCTGTTTTTT.

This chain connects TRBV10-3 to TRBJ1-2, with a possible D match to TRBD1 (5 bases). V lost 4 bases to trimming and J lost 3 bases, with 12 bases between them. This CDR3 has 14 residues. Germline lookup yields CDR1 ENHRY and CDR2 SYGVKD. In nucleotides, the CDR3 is TGTGCCATCAGTGGGGGGGAGCTTCACTATGGCTACACCTTC. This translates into CAISGGELHYGYTF.

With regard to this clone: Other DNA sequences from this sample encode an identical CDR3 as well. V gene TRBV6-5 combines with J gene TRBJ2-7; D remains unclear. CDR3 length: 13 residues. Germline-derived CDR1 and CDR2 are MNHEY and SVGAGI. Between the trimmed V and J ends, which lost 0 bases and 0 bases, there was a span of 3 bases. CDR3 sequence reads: CASSYSTSYEQYF. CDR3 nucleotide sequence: TGTGCCAGCAGTTACTCGACCTCCTACGAGCAGTACTTC.

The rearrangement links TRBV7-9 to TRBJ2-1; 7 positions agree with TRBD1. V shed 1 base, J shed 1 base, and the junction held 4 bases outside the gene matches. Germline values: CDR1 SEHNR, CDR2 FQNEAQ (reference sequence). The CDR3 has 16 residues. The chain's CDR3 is CASSLGTGVSYNEQFF. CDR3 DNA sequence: TGTGCCAGCAGCTTAGGAACAGGGGTATCCTACAATGAGCAGTTCTTC.

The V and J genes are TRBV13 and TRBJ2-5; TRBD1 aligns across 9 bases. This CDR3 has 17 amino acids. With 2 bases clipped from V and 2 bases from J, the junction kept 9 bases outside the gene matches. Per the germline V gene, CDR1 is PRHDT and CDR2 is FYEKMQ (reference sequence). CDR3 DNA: TGTGCCAGCAGCTTACGGGGGACAGGGTGGGGTCAAGAGACCCAGTACTTC. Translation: CASSLRGTGWGQETQYF.

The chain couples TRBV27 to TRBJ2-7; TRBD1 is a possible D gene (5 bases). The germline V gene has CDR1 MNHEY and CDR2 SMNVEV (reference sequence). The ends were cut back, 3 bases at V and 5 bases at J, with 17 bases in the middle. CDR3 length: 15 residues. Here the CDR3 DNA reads TGTGCCAGCAGTTTTTGGGGCAGGCCATCCGACGAGCAGTACTTC. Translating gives CASSFWGRPSDEQYF.

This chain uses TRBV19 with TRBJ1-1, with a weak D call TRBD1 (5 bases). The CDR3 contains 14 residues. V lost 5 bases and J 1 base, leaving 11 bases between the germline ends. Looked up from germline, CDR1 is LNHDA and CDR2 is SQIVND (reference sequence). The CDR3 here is CASSATEWNTEAFF. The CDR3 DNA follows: TGTGCCAGTAGTGCGACAGAATGGAACACTGAAGCTTTCTTT. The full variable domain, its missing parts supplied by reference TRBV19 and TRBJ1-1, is DGGITQSPKYLFRKEGQNVTLSCEQNLNHDAMYWYRQDPGQGLRLIYYSQIVNDFQKGDIAEGYSVSREKKESFPLTVTSAQKNPTAFYLCASSATEWNTEAFFGQGTRLTVV.

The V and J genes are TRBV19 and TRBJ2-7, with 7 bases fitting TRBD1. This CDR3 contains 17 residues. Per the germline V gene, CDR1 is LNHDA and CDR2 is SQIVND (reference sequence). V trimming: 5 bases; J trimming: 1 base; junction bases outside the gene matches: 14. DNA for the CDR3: TGTGCCAGTAGTTTATCGTCGAGACAGGGCCCATCCTACGAGCAGTACTTC. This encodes CASSLSSRQGPSYEQYF.

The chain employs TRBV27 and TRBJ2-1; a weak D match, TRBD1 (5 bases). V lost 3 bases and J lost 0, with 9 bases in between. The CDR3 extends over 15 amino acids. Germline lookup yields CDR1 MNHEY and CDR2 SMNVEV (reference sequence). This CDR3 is CASSLIRGSYNEQFF. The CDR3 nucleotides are TGTGCCAGCAGTTTGATTAGGGGCTCCTACAATGAGCAGTTCTTC.

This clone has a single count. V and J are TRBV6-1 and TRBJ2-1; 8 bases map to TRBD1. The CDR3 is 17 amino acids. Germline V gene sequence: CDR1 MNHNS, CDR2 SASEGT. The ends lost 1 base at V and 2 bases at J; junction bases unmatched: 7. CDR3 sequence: CASSEGRTGIAYNEQFF. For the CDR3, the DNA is TGTGCCAGCAGTGAAGGGAGGACAGGGATTGCCTACAATGAGCAGTTCTTC.

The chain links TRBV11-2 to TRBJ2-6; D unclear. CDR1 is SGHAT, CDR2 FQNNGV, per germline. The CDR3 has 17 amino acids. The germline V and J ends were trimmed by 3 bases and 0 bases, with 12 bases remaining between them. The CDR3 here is CASSFGRISSGANVLTF. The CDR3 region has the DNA TGTGCCAGCAGCTTTGGACGGATCAGCTCTGGGGCCAACGTCCTGACTTTC.